The clone carrying this T cell receptor (beta chain) came up a few times. These data belong to a study of T-cell memory formation after mild COVID-19. TCRdb re-derived calls from the 5' RACE reads in MiXCR, one entry per CDR3 protein. The sample lists 350,000 to 550,000 distinct CDR3 sequences; 15% to 20% were seen once. Germline CDR1 reads MNHNY; CDR2 reads SVGAGI (reference sequence). The CDR3 runs to 13 residues. Trimming shortened V by 2 bases and J by 4 bases, and 9 bases separated the two germline ends. The V gene is TRBV6-6, the J gene TRBJ2-7, with D perhaps matching TRBD1 (5 bases). This TCR came from a man between 18 and 35 years old who had mild COVID-19 (a few samples of this study predate the infection). Cell type and time point are not known. Source material: PBMCs or a T cell subset sorted from them (not recorded which). The CDR3 loop is CASSYRQGYEQYF. CDR3 nucleotide sequence: TGTGCCAGCAGTTACCGGCAGGGTTACGAGCAGTACTTC.